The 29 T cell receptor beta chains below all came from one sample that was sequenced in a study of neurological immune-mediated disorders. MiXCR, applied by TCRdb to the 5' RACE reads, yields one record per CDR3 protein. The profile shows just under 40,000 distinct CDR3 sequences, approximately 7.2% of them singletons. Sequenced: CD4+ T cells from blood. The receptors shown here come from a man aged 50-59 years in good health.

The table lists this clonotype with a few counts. CDR3 nucleotides: TGTGCCAGCAGCTCCCTGGACGAAAAACTGTTTTTT. It yields the protein CASSSLDEKLFF. The chain combines TRBV5-4 with TRBJ1-4; D not resolved. Germline CDR1 is SGHNT and CDR2 is YYREEE (reference sequence). V was shortened by 3 bases and J by 8 bases, with 8 bases between the two germline ends. CDR3 length equals 12 residues.

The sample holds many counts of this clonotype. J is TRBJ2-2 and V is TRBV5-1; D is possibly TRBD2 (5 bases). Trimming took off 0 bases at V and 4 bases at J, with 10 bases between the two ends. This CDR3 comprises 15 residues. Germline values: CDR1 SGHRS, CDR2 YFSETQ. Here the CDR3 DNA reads TGCGCCAGCAGCTTGGCGGGATCATCCACCGGGGAGCTGTTTTTT. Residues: CASSLAGSSTGELFF.

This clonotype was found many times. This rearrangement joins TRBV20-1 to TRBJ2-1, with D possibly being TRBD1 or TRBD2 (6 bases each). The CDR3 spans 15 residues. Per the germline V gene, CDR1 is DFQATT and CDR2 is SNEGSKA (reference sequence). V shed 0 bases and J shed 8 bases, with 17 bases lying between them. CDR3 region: CSARDFLGGLDEQFF. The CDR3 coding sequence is TGCAGTGCTAGAGATTTTTTAGGGGGACTCGATGAGCAGTTCTTC.

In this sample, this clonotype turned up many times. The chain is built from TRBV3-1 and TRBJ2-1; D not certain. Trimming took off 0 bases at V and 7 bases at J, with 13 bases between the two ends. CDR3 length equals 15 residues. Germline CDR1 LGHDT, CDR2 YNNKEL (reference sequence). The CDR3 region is CASSQEALVVNEQFF. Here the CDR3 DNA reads TGTGCCAGCAGCCAAGAGGCCCTTGTGGTGAATGAGCAGTTCTTC.

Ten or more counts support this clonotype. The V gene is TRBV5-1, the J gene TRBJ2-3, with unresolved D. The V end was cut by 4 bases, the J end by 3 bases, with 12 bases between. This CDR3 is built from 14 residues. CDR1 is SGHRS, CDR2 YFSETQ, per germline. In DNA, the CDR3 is TGCGCCAGCAGCGTCGCGGTCACAACAGATACGCAGTATTTT. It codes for CASSVAVTTDTQYF.

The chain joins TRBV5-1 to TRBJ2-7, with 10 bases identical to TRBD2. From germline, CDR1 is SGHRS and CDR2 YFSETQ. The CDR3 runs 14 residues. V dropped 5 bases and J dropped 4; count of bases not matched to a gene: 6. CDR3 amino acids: CASSSSGRVYEQYF. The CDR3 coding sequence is TGCGCCAGCAGTTCCAGCGGGAGGGTATACGAGCAGTACTTC. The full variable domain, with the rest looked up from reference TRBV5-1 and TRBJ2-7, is KAGVTQTPRYLIKTRGQQVTLSCSPISGHRSVSWYQQTPGQGLQFLFEYFSETQRNKGNFPGRFSGRQFSNSRSEMNVSTLELGDSALYLCASSSSGRVYEQYFGPGTRLTVT.

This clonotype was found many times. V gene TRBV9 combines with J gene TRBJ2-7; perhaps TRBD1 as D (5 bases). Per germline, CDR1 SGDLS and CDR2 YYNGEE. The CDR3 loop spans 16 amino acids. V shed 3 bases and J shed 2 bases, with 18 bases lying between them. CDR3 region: CASSAEGDPTAYEQYF. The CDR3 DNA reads TGTGCCAGCAGCGCTGAAGGGGATCCCACCGCCTACGAGCAGTACTTC.

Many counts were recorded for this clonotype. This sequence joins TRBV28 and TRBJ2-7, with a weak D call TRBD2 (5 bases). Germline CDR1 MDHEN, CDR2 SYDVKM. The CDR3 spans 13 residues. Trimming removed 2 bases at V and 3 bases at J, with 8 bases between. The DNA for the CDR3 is TGTGCCAGCAGTTTAAACGGAGGCTACGAGCAGTACTTC. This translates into CASSLNGGYEQYF.

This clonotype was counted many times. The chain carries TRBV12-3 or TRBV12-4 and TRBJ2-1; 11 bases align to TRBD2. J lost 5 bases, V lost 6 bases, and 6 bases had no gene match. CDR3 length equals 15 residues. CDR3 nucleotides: TGTGCCAGCAGGCTAACTAGCGGGAGACACAATGAGCAGTTCTTC. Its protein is CASRLTSGRHNEQFF.

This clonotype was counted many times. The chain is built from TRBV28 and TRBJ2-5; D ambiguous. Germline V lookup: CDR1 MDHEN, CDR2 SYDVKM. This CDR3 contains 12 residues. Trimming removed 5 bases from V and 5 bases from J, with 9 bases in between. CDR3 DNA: TGTGCCAGCAGTCCCGAATGGGAGACCCAGTACTTC. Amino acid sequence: CASSPEWETQYF. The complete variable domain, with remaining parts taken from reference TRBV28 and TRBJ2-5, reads DVKVTQSSRYLVKRTGEKVFLECVQDMDHENMFWYRQDPGLGLRLIYFSYDVKMKEKGDIPEGYSVSREKKERFSLILESASTNQTSMYLCASSPEWETQYFGPGTRLLVL.

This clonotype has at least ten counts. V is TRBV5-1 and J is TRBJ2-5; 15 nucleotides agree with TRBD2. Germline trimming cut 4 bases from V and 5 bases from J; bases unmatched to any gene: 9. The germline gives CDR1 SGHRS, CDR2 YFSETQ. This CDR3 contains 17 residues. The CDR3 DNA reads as TGCGCCAGCAGCCTTCGGACTAGCGGGAGGGCCGAGGAGACCCAGTACTTC. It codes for CASSLRTSGRAEETQYF.

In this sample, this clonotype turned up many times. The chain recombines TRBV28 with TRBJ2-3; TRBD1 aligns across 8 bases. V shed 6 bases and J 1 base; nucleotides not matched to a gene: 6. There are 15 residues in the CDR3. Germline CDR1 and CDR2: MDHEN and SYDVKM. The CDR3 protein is CASSLPGQGTDTQYF. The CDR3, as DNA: TGTGCCAGCAGCCTACCGGGACAGGGCACAGATACGCAGTATTTT.

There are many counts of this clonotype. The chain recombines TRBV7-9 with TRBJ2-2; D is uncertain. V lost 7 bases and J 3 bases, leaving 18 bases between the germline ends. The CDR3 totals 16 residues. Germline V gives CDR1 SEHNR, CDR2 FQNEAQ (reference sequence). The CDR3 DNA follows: TGTGCCAGCAAGGCCCCCGTCAAGGCGGACACCGGGGAGCTGTTTTTT. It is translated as CASKAPVKADTGELFF.

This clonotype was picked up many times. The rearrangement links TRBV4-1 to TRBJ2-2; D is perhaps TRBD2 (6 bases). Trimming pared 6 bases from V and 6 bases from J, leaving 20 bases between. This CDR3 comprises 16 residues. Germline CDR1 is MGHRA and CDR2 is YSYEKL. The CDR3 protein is CASSHGLRGGPGELFF. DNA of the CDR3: TGCGCCAGCAGTCACGGTTTGAGGGGAGGACCCGGGGAGCTGTTTTTT.

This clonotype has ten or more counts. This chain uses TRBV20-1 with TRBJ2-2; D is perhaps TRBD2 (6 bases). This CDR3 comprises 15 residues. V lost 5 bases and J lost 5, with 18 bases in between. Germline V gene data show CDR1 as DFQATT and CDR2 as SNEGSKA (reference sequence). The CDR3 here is CSARPGGGRTGELFF. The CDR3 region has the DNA TGCAGTGCTCGGCCCGGAGGAGGGAGGACCGGGGAGCTGTTTTTT.

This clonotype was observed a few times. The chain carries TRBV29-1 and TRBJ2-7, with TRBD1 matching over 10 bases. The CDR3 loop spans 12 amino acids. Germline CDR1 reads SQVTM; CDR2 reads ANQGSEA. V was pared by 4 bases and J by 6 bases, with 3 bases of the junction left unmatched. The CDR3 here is CSVGGTGVEQYF. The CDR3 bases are TGCAGCGTTGGTGGGACAGGGGTCGAGCAGTACTTC.

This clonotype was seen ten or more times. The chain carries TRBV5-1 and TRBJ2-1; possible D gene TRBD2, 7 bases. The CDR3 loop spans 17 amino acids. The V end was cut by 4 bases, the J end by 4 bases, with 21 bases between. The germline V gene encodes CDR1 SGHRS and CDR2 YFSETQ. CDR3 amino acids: CASSVRGGGGLYNEQFF. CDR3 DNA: TGCGCCAGCAGCGTGAGGGGGGGTGGCGGCTTATACAATGAGCAGTTCTTC.

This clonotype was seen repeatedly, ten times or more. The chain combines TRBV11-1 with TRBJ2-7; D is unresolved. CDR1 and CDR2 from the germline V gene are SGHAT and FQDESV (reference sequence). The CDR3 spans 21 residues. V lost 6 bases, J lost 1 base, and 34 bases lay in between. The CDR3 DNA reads TGTGCCAGCAGTTCCTCGGCCCGGCGTGGGTACCCCTTCGGAGAGTCCTACGAGCAGTACTTC. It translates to CASSSSARRGYPFGESYEQYF. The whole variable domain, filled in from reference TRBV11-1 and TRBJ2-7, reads EAEVAQSPRYKITEKSQAVAFWCDPISGHATLYWYRQILGQGPELLVQFQDESVVDDSQLPKDRFSAERLKGVDSTLKIQPAELGDSAMYLCASSSSARRGYPFGESYEQYFGPGTRLTVT.

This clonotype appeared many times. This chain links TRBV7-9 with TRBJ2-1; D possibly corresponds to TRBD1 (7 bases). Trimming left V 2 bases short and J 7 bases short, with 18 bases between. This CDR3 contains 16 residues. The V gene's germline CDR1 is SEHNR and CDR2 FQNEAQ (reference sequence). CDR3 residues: CASSLLPLEGANEQFF. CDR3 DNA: TGTGCCAGCAGCTTATTGCCCCTGGAGGGGGCGAATGAGCAGTTCTTC.

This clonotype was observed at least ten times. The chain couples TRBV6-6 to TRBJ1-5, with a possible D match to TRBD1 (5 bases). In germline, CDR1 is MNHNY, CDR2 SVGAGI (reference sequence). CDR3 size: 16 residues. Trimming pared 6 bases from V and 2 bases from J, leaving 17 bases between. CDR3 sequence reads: CASRVTRGAGNQPQHF. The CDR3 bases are TGTGCCAGCAGGGTTACGCGGGGCGCAGGCAATCAGCCCCAGCATTTT.

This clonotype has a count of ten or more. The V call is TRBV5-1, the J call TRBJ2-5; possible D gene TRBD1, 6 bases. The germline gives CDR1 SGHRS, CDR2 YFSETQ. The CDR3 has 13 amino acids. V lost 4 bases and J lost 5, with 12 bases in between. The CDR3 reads CASSMTGGETQYF. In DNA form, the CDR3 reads TGCGCCAGCAGCATGACAGGTGGTGAGACCCAGTACTTC.

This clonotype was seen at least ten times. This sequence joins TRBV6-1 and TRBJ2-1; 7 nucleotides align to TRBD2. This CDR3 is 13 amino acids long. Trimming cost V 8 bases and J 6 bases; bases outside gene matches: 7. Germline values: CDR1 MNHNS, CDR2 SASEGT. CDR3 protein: CASWIREVNEQFF. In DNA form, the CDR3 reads TGTGCCAGCTGGATACGGGAGGTCAATGAGCAGTTCTTC.

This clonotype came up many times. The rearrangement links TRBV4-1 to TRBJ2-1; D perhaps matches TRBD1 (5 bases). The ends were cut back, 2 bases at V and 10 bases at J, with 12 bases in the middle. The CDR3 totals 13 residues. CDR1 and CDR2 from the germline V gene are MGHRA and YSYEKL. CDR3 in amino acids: CASSQSTAPEQFF. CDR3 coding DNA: TGCGCCAGCAGCCAATCGACAGCCCCAGAGCAGTTCTTC.

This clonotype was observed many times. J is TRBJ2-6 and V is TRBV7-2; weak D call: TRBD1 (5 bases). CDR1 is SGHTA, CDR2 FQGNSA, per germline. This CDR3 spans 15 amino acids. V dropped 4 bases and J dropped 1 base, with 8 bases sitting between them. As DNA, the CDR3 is TGTGCCAGCAGCTCACAGGAGTCTGGGGCCAACGTCCTGACTTTC. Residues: CASSSQESGANVLTF.

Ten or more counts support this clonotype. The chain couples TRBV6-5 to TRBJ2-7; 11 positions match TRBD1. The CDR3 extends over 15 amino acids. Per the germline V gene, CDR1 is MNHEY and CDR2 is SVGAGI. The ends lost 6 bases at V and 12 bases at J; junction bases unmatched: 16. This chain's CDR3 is CASSAGDRGILGLYF. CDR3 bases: TGTGCCAGCAGCGCTGGGGACAGGGGGATCCTTGGACTGTACTTC.

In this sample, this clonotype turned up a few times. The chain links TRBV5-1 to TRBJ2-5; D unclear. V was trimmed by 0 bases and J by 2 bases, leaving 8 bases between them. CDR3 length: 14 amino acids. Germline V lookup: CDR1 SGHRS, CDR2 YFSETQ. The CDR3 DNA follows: TGCGCCAGCAGCTTGGGAACGTTTCAAGAGACCCAGTACTTC. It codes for CASSLGTFQETQYF.

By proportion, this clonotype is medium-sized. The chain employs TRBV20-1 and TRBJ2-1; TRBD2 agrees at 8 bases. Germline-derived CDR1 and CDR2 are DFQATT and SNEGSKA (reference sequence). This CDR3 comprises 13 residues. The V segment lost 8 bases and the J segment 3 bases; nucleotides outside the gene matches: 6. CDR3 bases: TGCAGTTACCAAGCGGGAGTCTACAATGAGCAGTTCTTC. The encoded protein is CSYQAGVYNEQFF.

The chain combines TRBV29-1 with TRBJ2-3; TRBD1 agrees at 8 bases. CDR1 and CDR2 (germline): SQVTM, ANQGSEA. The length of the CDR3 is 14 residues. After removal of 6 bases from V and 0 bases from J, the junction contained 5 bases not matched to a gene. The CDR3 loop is CSVGNRGSTDTQYF. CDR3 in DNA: TGCAGCGTCGGAAACAGGGGGAGCACAGATACGCAGTATTTT.

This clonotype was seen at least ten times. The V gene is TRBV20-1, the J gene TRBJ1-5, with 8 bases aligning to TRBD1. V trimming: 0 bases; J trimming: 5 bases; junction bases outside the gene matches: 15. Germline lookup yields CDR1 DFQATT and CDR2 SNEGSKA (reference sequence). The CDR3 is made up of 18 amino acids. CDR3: CSARDTYNFDRGHQPQHF. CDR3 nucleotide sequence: TGCAGTGCTAGAGATACTTATAATTTTGACAGGGGTCATCAGCCCCAGCATTTT.